The present T cell receptor beta chain was sequenced within a study of beta chain features in type 1 diabetes. Whole-study context: There were around 100,000,000 sorted cells examined across all samples.

Trimming shortened V by 4 bases and J by 7 bases, and 14 bases separated the two germline ends. Germline V gene lookup returns CDR1 SGHVS and CDR2 FQNEAQ. This CDR3 has 14 residues. The entirety of the isolated RNA underwent reverse transcription, so expressed TCRB transcripts were sequenced. Assay used: immunoSEQ multiplex PCR; TCRdb lists only in-frame clones, some missing. Seen here are more than 300,000 clones, 9.5% to 10% observed once, and the top ten hold roughly 0.54%. Findings and limits, study-wide: Shorter templates might be favored by PCR, and equally so in patients and in controls. Researchers reported that naive, central memory and Treg TCRB repertoires appeared more similar in patients than in healthy donors. Within each of all four CD4+ subsets, Type 1 diabetes patients had TCRB CDR3s that were moderately but significantly shorter.

Sorted CD4+ subsets: naive, central memory, regulatory, stem cell-like memory (CD45RO/CCR7/CD25/CD127/CD95/CD27 panel). This clone was counted a few times. Its antigen remains unidentified. This chain joins TRBV7-8 and TRBJ2-1, with a weak D call TRBD1 (6 bases). Sequenced input: central memory CD4+ T cells from blood. The sequence was obtained from a man aged 25 to 45 with type 1 diabetes. The CDR3 region is CASSSVAGANEQFF. CDR3 nucleotides: TGTGCCAGCAGCTCTGTGGCAGGGGCGAATGAGCAGTTCTTC. Full variable domain (remainder filled in from reference TRBV7-8 and TRBJ2-1): GAGVSQSPRYKVAKRGQDVALRCDPISGHVSLFWYQQALGQGPEFLTYFQNEAQLDKSGLPSDRFFAERPEGSVSTLKIQRTQQEDSAVYLCASSSVAGANEQFFGPGTRLTVL.